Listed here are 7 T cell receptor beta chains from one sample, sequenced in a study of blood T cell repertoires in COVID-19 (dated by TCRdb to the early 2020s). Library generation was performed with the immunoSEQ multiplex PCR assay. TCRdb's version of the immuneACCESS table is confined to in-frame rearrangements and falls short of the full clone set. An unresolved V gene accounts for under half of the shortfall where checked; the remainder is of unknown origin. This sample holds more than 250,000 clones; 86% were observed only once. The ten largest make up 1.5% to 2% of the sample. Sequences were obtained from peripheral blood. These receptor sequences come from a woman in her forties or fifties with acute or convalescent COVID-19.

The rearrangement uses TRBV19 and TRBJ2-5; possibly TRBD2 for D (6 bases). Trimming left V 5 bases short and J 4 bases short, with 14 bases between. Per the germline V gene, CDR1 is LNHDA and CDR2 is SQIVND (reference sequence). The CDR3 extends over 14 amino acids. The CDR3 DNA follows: TGTGCCAGTAGTCCCGGACCCGGGGGAGAGACCCAGTACTTC. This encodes CASSPGPGGETQYF.

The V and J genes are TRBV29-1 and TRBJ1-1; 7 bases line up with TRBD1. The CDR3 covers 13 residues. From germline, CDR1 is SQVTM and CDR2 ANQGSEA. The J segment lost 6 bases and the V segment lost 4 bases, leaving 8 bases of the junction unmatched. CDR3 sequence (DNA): TGCAGCGTTGTGGGACAGCTTGCCGCTGAAGCTTTCTTT. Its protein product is CSVVGQLAAEAFF.

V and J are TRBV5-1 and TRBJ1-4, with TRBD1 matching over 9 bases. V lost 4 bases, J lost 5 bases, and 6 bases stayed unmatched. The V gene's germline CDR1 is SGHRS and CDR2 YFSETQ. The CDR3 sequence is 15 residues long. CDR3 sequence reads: CASSPGQGQNEKLFF. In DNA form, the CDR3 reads TGCGCCAGCAGCCCCGGACAGGGGCAGAATGAAAAACTGTTTTTT. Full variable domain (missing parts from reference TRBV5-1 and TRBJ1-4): KAGVTQTPRYLIKTRGQQVTLSCSPISGHRSVSWYQQTPGQGLQFLFEYFSETQRNKGNFPGRFSGRQFSNSRSEMNVSTLELGDSALYLCASSPGQGQNEKLFFGSGTQLSVL.

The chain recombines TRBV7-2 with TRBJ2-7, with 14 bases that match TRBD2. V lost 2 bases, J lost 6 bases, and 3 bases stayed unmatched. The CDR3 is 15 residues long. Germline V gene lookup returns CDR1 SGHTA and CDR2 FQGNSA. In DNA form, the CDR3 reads TGTGCCAGCAGCTTACCGGGACTAGCGGGAGCCGAGCAGTACTTC. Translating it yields CASSLPGLAGAEQYF.

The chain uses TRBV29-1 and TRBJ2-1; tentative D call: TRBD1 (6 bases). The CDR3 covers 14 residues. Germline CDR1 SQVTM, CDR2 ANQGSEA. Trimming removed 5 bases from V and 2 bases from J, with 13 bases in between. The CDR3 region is CSVRTELTYNEQFF. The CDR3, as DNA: TGCAGCGTTCGGACAGAGCTTACCTACAATGAGCAGTTCTTC.

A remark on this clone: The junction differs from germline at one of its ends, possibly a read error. In DNA, the CDR3 is TGTGCCAGCAGCTTAGCGCTGGCAGGAATAGACTTT. Protein sequence: CASSLALAGIDF. The chain uses TRBV7-8 and TRBJ1-6; no clear D. This CDR3 region has 12 residues. Looked up from germline, CDR1 is SGHVS and CDR2 is FQNEAQ.

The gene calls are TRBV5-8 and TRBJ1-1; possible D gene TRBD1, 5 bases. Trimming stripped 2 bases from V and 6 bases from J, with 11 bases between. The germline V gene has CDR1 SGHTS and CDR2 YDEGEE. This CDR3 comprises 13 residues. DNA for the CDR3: TGTGCCAGCAGCTTCTGGGGGGGGTCTGAAGCTTTCTTT. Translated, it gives CASSFWGGSEAFF. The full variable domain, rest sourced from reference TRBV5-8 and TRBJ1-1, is EAGVTQSPTHLIKTRGQQATLRCSPISGHTSVYWYQQALGLGLQFLLWYDEGEERNRGNFPPRFSGRQFPNYSSELNVNALELEDSALYLCASSFWGGSEAFFGQGTRLTVV.